This TCR beta chain is from a study of tumor and adjacent non-tumor tissue in lung cancer. The CDR3 loop spans 15 amino acids. From germline, CDR1 is SGHAT and CDR2 FQNNGV. General study findings and limits: Shorter survival was associated with higher TCR diversity in tumors. Compared with tumor, normal lung showed significantly lower TCR diversity. Normal lung showed higher cumulative top 100 clone frequency than tumor.

TCRbeta libraries were built with three rounds of nested PCR, modified from ARM-PCR. TCRdb recomputed calls from the multiplex PCR reads with MiXCR, one row per CDR3 protein. The table shows roughly 67,000 distinct CDR3 sequences, with around 82% occurring only once. The template was RNA from unsorted bulk tissue. The normal lung tissue was taken more than 3 cm from the tumor edge. As regards this clonotype: Antigen specificity is unknown. The junction differs from germline at one of its ends, possibly a read error.

Sequencing used distant non-tumor lung tissue. The chain recombines TRBV11-2 with TRBJ2-1, with 9 bases matching TRBD2. This clonotype was obtained from a man aged 60 to 75 with non-small cell lung cancer. The CDR3 sequence: CASSASGNPYNEQFF. The CDR3, as DNA: TGTGCTAGCAGCGCTAGCGGGAACCCCTACAATGAGCAGTTCTTC.